This TCR beta chain was identified in a study of human T cells and chemical hapten exposure. Sample time point: pre-sensitization, week 0. Treatment described: therapeutic diphenylcyclopropenone sensitization with weekly scalp DPC. In the library, unique molecular identifiers were attached to individual cDNA molecules. A single record per CDR3 protein comes from TCRdb applying MiXCR to the RACE reads. Here the sample spans around 380,000 distinct CDR3 sequences, 5.5% being singletons. The sequenced sample was whole blood, obtained in connection with sensitization to the hapten diphenylcyclopropenone (DPC). The sequence derives from a woman under 30 with alopecia areata. Some clones in this sample may be carry-over from other donors' samples.

The CDR3 DNA is TGTGCCAGCAGCCCACTAAGGCTTACCAACACTGAAGCTTTCTTT. It is translated as CASSPLRLTNTEAFF. This chain uses TRBV3-1 with TRBJ1-1; D not resolved. The CDR3 runs to 15 residues. The germline V gene encodes CDR1 LGHDT and CDR2 YNNKEL (reference sequence). The germline V and J ends were trimmed by 4 bases and 2 bases, with 14 bases remaining between them.